The subject of this entry is one TCR beta chain. This sample stems from a study of blood T cell repertoires in COVID-19. Germline values: CDR1 LNHNV, CDR2 YYDKDF (reference sequence). V was pared by 1 base and J by 10 bases, with 14 bases between. The CDR3 extends over 15 amino acids. Sequenced by immunoSEQ multiplex PCR; TCRdb stores in-frame clones only, minus some. The sample shows roughly 130,000 clones, 70% to 80% of them seen only once. V usage is TRBV15 and J usage is TRBJ1-6; possibly TRBD1 for D (6 bases). The material sequenced was peripheral blood. This TCR came from a man aged 50 to 59 with acute or convalescent COVID-19. In DNA, the CDR3 is TGTGCCACCAGCAGAGGGGGGGGCAGGGAGTCACCCCTCCACTTT. It specifies CATSRGGGRESPLHF.